This TCR beta chain was identified during a study of OX40 agonist ivuxolimab in advanced cancers. V lost 3 bases and J lost 5; bases outside the gene matches: 5. CDR1 and CDR2 from the germline V gene are SGHVS and FNYEAQ. The CDR3 is made up of 14 amino acids. Overall study results and limits: Expanded clones tended on average to be more numerous among CD8+ T cells than CD4+.

About this clone itself: The target antigen is unknown.

Measured with immunoSEQ multiplex PCR; TCRdb has only the in-frame clones, and not every one. Here the sample spans tens of thousands of clones, roughly nine tenths being singletons. This specimen consisted of CD4+ or CD8+ T cells sorted from blood, obtained in a trial of the OX40 agonist ivuxolimab. The clonotype was recovered from an adult with an advanced solid tumor such as melanoma, head and neck, liver or kidney cancer. The chain has TRBV7-6 and TRBJ1-1, with TRBD1 matching over 8 bases. The CDR3 sequence is CASSLVRGQTEAFF. The CDR3 nucleotides are TGTGCCAGCAGCTTGGTCAGGGGGCAAACTGAAGCTTTCTTT.